The clone carrying this T cell receptor (beta chain) has just a few counts. Its antigen is still unknown. These data come from a study of T cell repertoires in cytomegalovirus infection. Study-wide results and caveats: The ex vivo response was dominated by HLA-C-restricted CMV-specific TCR beta clonotypes.

TCRdb reprocessed the reads via MiXCR and lists one record per CDR3 protein. Among 490,000 or so distinct CDR3 sequences listed, approximately 10% were seen once. The CDR3 contains 16 residues. J lost 3 bases, V lost 5 bases, and 5 bases had no gene match. CDR1 is SGHAT, CDR2 FQNNGV, per germline. The genes are TRBV11-2 and TRBJ2-2, with 11 nucleotides matching TRBD2. Sequences were obtained from PBMCs. The sequence came from a human donor in good health (CMV status not recorded). Some clones in this sample may be carry-over from other donors' samples. The CDR3 protein is CASSPTSGAYTGELFF. CDR3 DNA: TGTGCCAGCAGCCCGACTAGCGGGGCATACACCGGGGAGCTGTTTTTT. The whole variable domain, remainder taken from reference TRBV11-2 and TRBJ2-2, is EAGVAQSPRYKIIEKRQSVAFWCNPISGHATLYWYQQILGQGPKLLIQFQNNGVVDDSQLPKDRFSAERLKGVDSTLKIQPAKLEDSAVYLCASSPTSGAYTGELFFGEGSRLTVL.